At least ten counts were recorded for the clone carrying this T cell receptor (beta chain). Its antigen is not known. The entry originates in a study of regulatory T cells in long-lasting Graves disease. On the study more broadly: Over 5 years of antithyroid drugs plus positive TSH receptor antibodies defined persistent Graves' disease.

The authors built TCR beta libraries using iRepertoire HTBI primers and Arm-PCR of CDR3 regions. TCRdb reanalysed the multiplex PCR reads using MiXCR and keeps one entry per CDR3 protein. Seen here are 300,000 to 500,000 distinct CDR3 sequences, about a fifth observed once, and the top ten hold roughly 20%. This sample's time point: persistent/refractory GD, antithyroid drugs over 5 years with positive TRAb. Preparation of the TCR library used RNA extracted from PBMCs. The study's findings and limits: Graves' patients with persistent disease showed TCR diversity lower than patients newly diagnosed. Relative to new patients (roughly 970), persistent patients exhibited greater sharing of public clonotypes (approximately 2,700).

The sequence was collected from a female donor with Graves disease. The source material was peripheral blood mononuclear cells (PBMCs), sampled when the disease was refractory, from a patient treated with antithyroid drugs.

CDR3 sequence (DNA): TGTGCTAGTGGTTGGCTAGGTGTCAACGAGCAGTACTTC. Translation: CASGWLGVNEQYF. The J gene is TRBJ2-7, the V gene TRBV12-5; no reliable D call. Germline lookup yields CDR1 LGHNT and CDR2 FRNRAP. This CDR3 comprises 13 residues. V was pared by 4 bases and J by 5 bases, with 12 bases between.